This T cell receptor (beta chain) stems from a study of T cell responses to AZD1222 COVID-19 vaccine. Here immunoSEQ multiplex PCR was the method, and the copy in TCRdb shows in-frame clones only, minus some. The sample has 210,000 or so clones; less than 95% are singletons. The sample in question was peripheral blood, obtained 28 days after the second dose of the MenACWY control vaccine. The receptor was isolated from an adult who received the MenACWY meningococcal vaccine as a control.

Here the CDR3 DNA reads TGTGCCAGTAGTATGGGGGGGTCCTGGGGCAATCAGCCCCAGCATTTT. The encoded protein is CASSMGGSWGNQPQHF. The V and J genes are TRBV19 and TRBJ1-5, with D possibly TRBD1 on 5 matching bases. V gave up 3 bases and J gave up 2 bases, with 14 bases separating them. Germline V gene lookup returns CDR1 LNHDA and CDR2 SQIVND (reference sequence). This CDR3 has 16 residues.